Below, 23 T cell receptor beta chains from the same sample are listed, as sequenced in a study of T cells in Graves' hyperthyroidism and ophthalmopathy. Amplification targeted TCR beta CDR3 regions from RNA transcripts. With the HTBI primer set, the TCR CDR3 went through a first round of RT-PCR. TCRdb reprocessed the multiplex PCR reads via MiXCR and lists one record per CDR3 protein. The table includes about 420,000 distinct CDR3 sequences, approximately 15% detected once. Sequencing was carried out using blood. These TCRs come from a young woman with Graves' hyperthyroidism.

The table lists this clonotype with many counts. The chain recombines TRBV28 with TRBJ2-3, with a weak D call TRBD1 (6 bases). Per germline, CDR1 MDHEN and CDR2 SYDVKM. The CDR3 loop spans 15 amino acids. The germline V and J ends were trimmed by 4 bases and 4 bases, with 15 bases remaining between them. The CDR3 sequence is CASSSLGGSADTQYF. The CDR3 nucleotides are TGTGCCAGCAGTTCCTTAGGGGGAAGTGCAGATACGCAGTATTTT.

The V and J genes are TRBV10-3 and TRBJ1-2, with D maybe TRBD1 (6 bases). Germline-derived CDR1 and CDR2 are ENHRY and SYGVKD. With 5 bases removed from V and 6 bases from J, the gap between germline ends came to 10 bases. CDR3 length equals 12 residues. CDR3 nucleotide sequence: TGTGCCATCAGTCCACAGGGAAATGGCTACACCTTC. It is translated as CAISPQGNGYTF.

This clonotype was observed once. A read error may be the cause here, since a much bigger clone is one base away. V usage is TRBV12-3 or TRBV12-4 and J usage is TRBJ2-1, with D perhaps TRBD2 (6 bases). The CDR3 has 14 amino acids. This chain's CDR3 is CAGSLSGRLNEQFF. In DNA, the CDR3 is TGTGCCGGCAGTTTAAGTGGGAGGCTGAATGAGCAGTTCTTC.

The chain couples TRBV27 to TRBJ1-6; D gene unclear. CDR3 length: 11 residues. Per the germline V gene, CDR1 is MNHEY and CDR2 is SMNVEV (reference sequence). Trimming left V 8 bases short and J 5 bases short, with 4 bases between. In DNA, the CDR3 is TGTGCCAGCCCGAATAATTCACCCCTCCACTTT. Amino acids: CASPNNSPLHF.

This clonotype has at least ten counts. This chain's CDR3 is CASSPLGGGEDEQYF. The DNA for the CDR3 is TGTGCCAGCTCACCACTCGGCGGGGGCGAGGACGAGCAGTACTTC. The chain combines TRBV18 with TRBJ2-7; the D gene is possibly TRBD2 (7 bases). CDR3 length: 15 residues. Germline V gene sequence: CDR1 KGHSH, CDR2 LQKENI. The germline V and J ends were trimmed by 1 base and 5 bases, with 15 bases remaining between them.

This clonotype came up many times. V gene TRBV6-1 combines with J gene TRBJ1-2; D not certain. The CDR3 consists of 15 residues. Trimming removed 1 base from V and 2 bases from J, with 11 bases in between. Germline values: CDR1 MNHNS, CDR2 SASEGT. DNA for the CDR3: TGTGCCAGCAGTGAAGGTATCAGGCCAAACTATGGCTACACCTTC. Translated: CASSEGIRPNYGYTF.

V is TRBV15 and J is TRBJ1-1, with D possibly TRBD1 on 5 matching bases. The CDR3 is 13 residues long. Trimming took off 3 bases at V and 6 bases at J, with 11 bases between the two ends. Germline values: CDR1 LNHNV, CDR2 YYDKDF (reference sequence). CDR3 sequence: CATSRGEGAEAFF. As DNA, the CDR3 is TGTGCCACCAGCAGGGGGGAAGGCGCTGAAGCTTTCTTT. Full variable domain (missing parts from reference TRBV15 and TRBJ1-1): DAMVIQNPRYQVTQFGKPVTLSCSQTLNHNVMYWYQQKSSQAPKLLFHYYDKDFNNEADTPDNFQSRRPNTSFCFLDIRSPGLGDTAMYLCATSRGEGAEAFFGQGTRLTVV.

This clonotype was found many times. The J gene is TRBJ1-1, the V gene TRBV20-1; weak D call: TRBD1 (6 bases). Per the germline V gene, CDR1 is DFQATT and CDR2 is SNEGSKA (reference sequence). The CDR3 is made up of 15 amino acids. With 0 bases removed from V and 1 base from J, the gap between germline ends came to 12 bases. CDR3 protein: CSARDPGAGNTEAFF. The DNA for the CDR3 is TGCAGTGCTAGAGACCCAGGGGCAGGGAACACTGAAGCTTTCTTT.

In the case of this clonotype: One end of the junction varies from germline; a read error may be responsible. V is TRBV15 and J is TRBJ1-3; D gene unclear. Germline CDR1 reads LNHNV; CDR2 reads YYDKDF (reference sequence). The CDR3 runs 17 residues. In DNA form, the CDR3 reads TGTGCCGCCAGCAGAGATCCCCGGAGACCGGGAGGAAACACCATATATTTT. It specifies CAASRDPRRPGGNTIYF.

This clonotype was observed at least ten times. The chain couples TRBV12-3 or TRBV12-4 to TRBJ1-1; D gene uncertain. CDR3 length equals 14 residues. Deletions cut 4 bases from V and 4 bases from J, with 13 bases between. The CDR3 sequence is CASSSGPPATEAFF. The CDR3 DNA follows: TGTGCCAGCAGTTCCGGGCCGCCGGCCACTGAAGCTTTCTTT.

This clonotype was picked up many times. The chain recombines TRBV12-3 or TRBV12-4 with TRBJ2-2; no reliable D call. Trimming pared 2 bases from V and 8 bases from J, leaving 12 bases between. This CDR3 region has 14 residues. DNA for the CDR3: TGTGCCAGCAGTTTAATTGAGAACAGTGGGGAGCTGTTTTTT. This codes for CASSLIENSGELFF.

This clonotype has only a few counts. The chain has TRBV9 and TRBJ1-5, with D possibly TRBD1 on 6 matching bases. V dropped 3 bases and J dropped 2 bases, with 9 bases sitting between them. Germline V CDR1 and CDR2: SGDLS, YYNGEE. This CDR3 is 14 amino acids long. The CDR3 loop is CASSAGEGNQPQHF. CDR3 coding DNA: TGTGCCAGCAGCGCAGGGGAGGGCAATCAGCCCCAGCATTTT.

The J gene is TRBJ2-1, the V gene TRBV2; tentatively, D is TRBD1 (5 bases). The CDR3 spans 13 residues. The germline gives CDR1 SNHLY, CDR2 FYNNEI. With 7 bases removed from V and 2 bases from J, the gap between germline ends came to 9 bases. CDR3 coding DNA: TGTGCCAGCATTTTGACAGCCTACAATGAGCAGTTCTTC. This translates into CASILTAYNEQFF.

This clonotype was detected many times. In DNA form, the CDR3 reads TGTGCCAGCAGCGCCGGGACTAGCGGGGGGCGCTACGAGCAGTACTTC. This gives the protein CASSAGTSGGRYEQYF. V usage is TRBV13 and J usage is TRBJ2-7; 15 bases are shared with TRBD2. Losses at the gene ends were 5 bases for V and 3 bases for J; bases not matched to a gene: 5. Germline V gives CDR1 PRHDT, CDR2 FYEKMQ (reference sequence). The CDR3 covers 16 residues.

In its sample, this clonotype was seen many times. The chain has TRBV2 and TRBJ2-7; D is possibly TRBD2 (5 bases). The CDR3 runs to 12 residues. V was cut by 7 bases and J by 0 bases, with 7 bases left in between. Germline V gives CDR1 SNHLY, CDR2 FYNNEI. CDR3 coding DNA: TGTGCCAGCAAGGGAGACTCCTACGAGCAGTACTTC. This encodes CASKGDSYEQYF. Based on the CDR3 plus reference TRBV2 and TRBJ2-7, the full variable domain is EPEVTQTPSHQVTQMGQEVILRCVPISNHLYFYWYRQILGQKVEFLVSFYNNEISEKSEIFDDQFSVERPDGSNFTLKIRSTKLEDSAMYFCASKGDSYEQYFGPGTRLTVT.

This clonotype came up many times. This sequence joins TRBV6-5 and TRBJ1-1; TRBD1 agrees at 9 bases. Germline V gene lookup returns CDR1 MNHEY and CDR2 SVGAGI. V was clipped by 2 bases and J by 0 bases; unmatched bases: 10. The CDR3 has 18 residues. CDR3 DNA: TGTGCCAGCAGTTACGGGACAGGGCGGGAGGTTATGAACACTGAAGCTTTCTTT. Translation gives CASSYGTGREVMNTEAFF.

At least ten counts were recorded for this clonotype. The chain combines TRBV2 with TRBJ2-3; D unclear. The CDR3 sequence is 13 residues long. Germline lookup yields CDR1 SNHLY and CDR2 FYNNEI. V dropped 4 bases and J dropped 0 bases, with 5 bases sitting between them. For the CDR3, the DNA is TGTGCCAGCAGTGTTTACAGCACAGATACGCAGTATTTT. Its translation: CASSVYSTDTQYF. The full variable domain, in which reference TRBV2 and TRBJ2-3 provide the parts outside the CDR3, is EPEVTQTPSHQVTQMGQEVILRCVPISNHLYFYWYRQILGQKVEFLVSFYNNEISEKSEIFDDQFSVERPDGSNFTLKIRSTKLEDSAMYFCASSVYSTDTQYFGPGTRLTVL.

This clonotype was observed at least ten times. The chain joins TRBV2 to TRBJ1-1, with 8 bases that match TRBD1. The CDR3 runs to 14 residues. Germline CDR1 reads SNHLY; CDR2 reads FYNNEI. With 5 bases clipped from V and 5 bases from J, the junction kept 7 bases outside the gene matches. The CDR3 region has the DNA TGTGCCAGCAGTAAAGGACAGGGAGGTACTGAAGCTTTCTTT. This translates into CASSKGQGGTEAFF.

Ten or more counts support this clonotype. The rearrangement joins TRBV2 to TRBJ2-7; 9 positions match TRBD2. The germline V gene encodes CDR1 SNHLY and CDR2 FYNNEI. The CDR3 consists of 15 residues. V shed 4 bases, J shed 4 bases, and the junction held 8 bases outside the gene matches. The CDR3 region has the DNA TGTGCCAGCAGTGGTGTAGCGAGCGGGGGGTACGAGCAGTACTTC. Its protein product is CASSGVASGGYEQYF.

The chain links TRBV7-2 to TRBJ2-5; D assignment may be TRBD1 or TRBD2 (7 bases each). The germline V gene encodes CDR1 SGHTA and CDR2 FQGNSA. V shed 3 bases and J shed 6 bases, with 17 bases lying between them. The CDR3 consists of 15 residues. The CDR3 sequence: CASSFRGGGGQTQYF. CDR3 nucleotides: TGTGCCAGCAGCTTCAGGGGGGGGGGGGGGCAGACCCAGTACTTC.

This clonotype was detected only a few times. The gene calls are TRBV4-3 and TRBJ1-1; D is ambiguous. Germline CDR1 LGHNA, CDR2 YSLEER. V was trimmed by 0 bases and J by 0 bases, leaving 11 bases between them. This CDR3 has 16 amino acids. The CDR3 region is CASSQEFGRMNTEAFF. CDR3 DNA: TGCGCCAGCAGCCAAGAGTTCGGGAGGATGAACACTGAAGCTTTCTTT.

This clonotype has a count of ten or more. The J gene is TRBJ1-4, the V gene TRBV6-6, with TRBD1 matching over 7 bases. CDR3 length: 15 residues. Per germline, CDR1 MNHNY and CDR2 SVGAGI (reference sequence). After removal of 2 bases from V and 4 bases from J, the junction contained 4 bases not matched to a gene. The CDR3 DNA sequence: TGTGCCAGCAGTTACAGGGGACAGTTTAATGAAAAACTGTTTTTT. Translating gives CASSYRGQFNEKLFF.

This clonotype appeared a few times. In DNA, the CDR3 is TGTGCCACCCTAGGTTCGGATGGCTACACCTTC. This encodes CATLGSDGYTF. This chain joins TRBV7-9 and TRBJ1-2; D not certain. Trimming removed 10 bases at V and 6 bases at J, with 12 bases between. This CDR3 is 11 amino acids long. Germline CDR1 reads SEHNR; CDR2 reads FQNEAQ (reference sequence).